These 31 T cell receptor beta chains came from one sample sequenced in a study of spatial heterogeneity in lung cancer. MiXCR, applied by TCRdb to the 5' RACE reads, yields one record per CDR3 protein. Of some 37,000 distinct CDR3 sequences listed, 6.5% to 8.5% are singletons. Time point: sample taken at primary tumor resection. The sequenced material consisted of unsorted whole RNA from tumor, nontumor lung or frozen PBMC. This sample comprised PBMCs, obtained at surgery. These receptors were taken from a male donor with early-stage non-small cell lung cancer.

This clonotype was observed at least ten times. The DNA of the CDR3 is TGCGCCAGCAGCTTGGCGGGTGGCGATGAAAAACTGTTTTTT. It is translated as CASSLAGGDEKLFF. J is TRBJ1-4 and V is TRBV5-1, with unresolved D. The CDR3 consists of 14 residues. V was pared by 0 bases and J by 6 bases, with 9 bases between. Germline V gene data show CDR1 as SGHRS and CDR2 as YFSETQ.

This clonotype came up a few times. This chain connects TRBV18 to TRBJ1-5; D is uncertain. CDR1 and CDR2 from the germline V gene are KGHSH and LQKENI. Trimming removed 3 bases from V and 2 bases from J, with 17 bases in between. This CDR3 spans 17 amino acids. CDR3 amino acids: CASSPLRSGVGNQPQHF. The CDR3 DNA reads as TGTGCCAGCTCACCGCTTCGAAGCGGGGTCGGCAATCAGCCCCAGCATTTT.

The chain links TRBV7-9 to TRBJ1-6; TRBD1 agrees at 7 bases. J gave up 7 bases and V 11 bases, and 11 bases lay outside the gene matches. The germline gives CDR1 SEHNR, CDR2 FQNEAQ (reference sequence). The CDR3 length is 14 residues. CDR3 in amino acids: CAGSLDRVNSPLHF. CDR3 DNA sequence: TGTGCCGGATCGCTAGACAGGGTGAATTCACCCCTCCACTTT.

This clonotype was counted a few times. The chain joins TRBV7-3 to TRBJ1-1, with 8 bases identical to TRBD1. Germline trimming cut 5 bases from V and 7 bases from J; bases unmatched to any gene: 6. From germline, CDR1 is SGHTA and CDR2 FQGTGA. The CDR3 is 13 residues long. In DNA, the CDR3 is TGTGCCAGCAGCACCGGGACAGGCCTTGAAGCTTTCTTT. Translation: CASSTGTGLEAFF.

This clonotype was counted only a few times. The chain carries TRBV3-1 and TRBJ2-1; TRBD2 is a possible D gene (5 bases). This CDR3 contains 15 residues. The ends were cut back, 0 bases at V and 9 bases at J, with 15 bases in the middle. Germline V gene lookup returns CDR1 LGHDT and CDR2 YNNKEL (reference sequence). The CDR3 here is CASSQEGRGRGEQFF. The CDR3 coding sequence is TGTGCCAGCAGCCAAGAGGGGAGAGGTCGGGGTGAGCAGTTCTTC.

CDR3 amino acids: CASSEVGGGTEAFF. Written as DNA, the CDR3 is TGTGCCAGCAGTGAGGTGGGAGGGGGCACTGAAGCTTTCTTT. The chain has TRBV25-1 and TRBJ1-1, with a weak D call TRBD1 (6 bases). The CDR3 loop spans 14 amino acids. Germline V lookup: CDR1 MGHDK, CDR2 SYGVNS. Trimming left V 3 bases short and J 4 bases short, with 12 bases between.

This clonotype appeared a few times. The chain is built from TRBV11-2 and TRBJ2-5, with 8 nucleotides matching TRBD2. CDR3 length: 16 residues. The V segment lost 2 bases and the J segment 3 bases; nucleotides outside the gene matches: 8. The germline gives CDR1 SGHAT, CDR2 FQNNGV. The CDR3 here is CASSLWSGAGEETQYF. The DNA for the CDR3 is TGTGCCAGCAGCTTATGGTCCGGAGCGGGAGAAGAGACCCAGTACTTC.

The rearrangement joins TRBV14 to TRBJ1-4, with D unresolved. Looked up from germline, CDR1 is SGHDN and CDR2 is FVKESK. The length of the CDR3 is 16 residues. V was pared by 0 bases and J by 4 bases, with 12 bases between. CDR3 sequence (DNA): TGTGCCAGCAGCCAAGACGGGCTGCGGTTTAATGAAAAACTGTTTTTT. It specifies CASSQDGLRFNEKLFF.

This clonotype has ten or more counts. J is TRBJ1-5 and V is TRBV18; D is possibly TRBD1 (5 bases). CDR1 and CDR2 from the germline V gene are KGHSH and LQKENI. The CDR3 loop spans 15 amino acids. Trimming left V 3 bases short and J 2 bases short, with 11 bases between. This chain's CDR3 is CASSPGASGNQPQHF. In nucleotides, the CDR3 is TGTGCCAGCTCACCCGGGGCTTCGGGCAATCAGCCCCAGCATTTT. Drawing the rest from reference TRBV18 and TRBJ1-5, the complete variable domain is NAGVMQNPRHLVRRRGQEARLRCSPMKGHSHVYWYRQLPEEGLKFMVYLQKENIIDESGMPKERFSAEFPKEGPSILRIQQVVRGDSAAYFCASSPGASGNQPQHFGDGTRLSIL.

This clonotype has more than one count but fewer than ten. CDR3 coding DNA: TGTGCCAGCAGCTCCGGGACAGGGGTGACAGATACGCAGTATTTT. Translation: CASSSGTGVTDTQYF. This chain joins TRBV6-2 or TRBV6-3 and TRBJ2-3; 10 bases agree with TRBD1. Germline V gives CDR1 MNHEY, CDR2 SVGEGT. V lost 6 bases, J lost 3 bases, and 6 bases stayed unmatched. This CDR3 comprises 15 residues.

There are a few counts of this clonotype. CDR3 DNA sequence: TGTGCCAGCAGCTTAGACCCCGGACTGTCGAGGACTGAAGCTTTCTTT. It codes for CASSLDPGLSRTEAFF. V usage is TRBV7-2 and J usage is TRBJ1-1; no firm D call. Germline lookup yields CDR1 SGHTA and CDR2 FQGNSA. Between the trimmed V and J ends, which lost 1 base and 5 bases, there was a span of 17 bases. This CDR3 is built from 16 residues.

This clonotype was observed a few times. V gene TRBV9 combines with J gene TRBJ2-6; D unclear. This CDR3 contains 16 residues. Trimming removed 0 bases at V and 2 bases at J, with 9 bases between. CDR1 SGDLS and CDR2 YYNGEE come from the germline V gene. The CDR3 loop reads CASSVVGSAGANVLTF. DNA of the CDR3: TGTGCCAGCAGCGTAGTCGGATCCGCTGGGGCCAACGTCCTGACTTTC.

This clonotype turned up a few times. This chain links TRBV5-1 with TRBJ2-7, with D perhaps TRBD1 or TRBD2 (6 bases each). This CDR3 region has 15 residues. Germline-derived CDR1 and CDR2 are SGHRS and YFSETQ. V lost 0 bases and J lost 3, with 13 bases in between. Written as DNA, the CDR3 is TGCGCCAGCAGCTTGGTTTCCGGGGGCAGCTACGAGCAGTACTTC. It is translated as CASSLVSGGSYEQYF.

This clonotype has a single count. This may arise from a read error, as a much more abundant clone is one base away. V gene TRBV18 combines with J gene TRBJ2-1, with D hard to call. The CDR3 length is 14 residues. Germline V gives CDR1 KGHSH, CDR2 LQKENI. Written as DNA, the CDR3 is TGTGCCATCTCACCACCCCCCCCCGGAGAAGAGCAGTTCTTC. Amino acids: CAISPPPPGEEQFF.

This chain joins TRBV7-3 and TRBJ2-5; TRBD2 matches 8 bases. The CDR3 runs 15 residues. The V segment lost 4 bases and the J segment 1 base; nucleotides outside the gene matches: 5. Germline assignment: CDR1 SGHTA and CDR2 FQGTGA. In DNA, the CDR3 is TGTGCCAGCAGCTCCGGGACTAGAGGCCAAGAGACCCAGTACTTC. Its protein product is CASSSGTRGQETQYF.

Ten or more counts support this clonotype. The rearrangement links TRBV6-5 to TRBJ2-5; maybe TRBD1 (5 bases). With 8 bases removed from V and 4 bases from J, the gap between germline ends came to 11 bases. The CDR3 totals 12 residues. Germline V gene data show CDR1 as MNHEY and CDR2 as SVGAGI. CDR3 nucleotides: TGTGCCAGCGGTTTTAGGGGAGAGACCCAGTACTTC. It encodes CASGFRGETQYF.

This clonotype has ten or more counts. V is TRBV7-2 and J is TRBJ2-1; D is unresolved. The V gene lost 5 bases and the J gene lost 0 bases, with 14 bases spanning the gap. This CDR3 has 16 amino acids. Per the germline V gene, CDR1 is SGHTA and CDR2 is FQGNSA. CDR3 protein: CASSDRRRSSYNEQFF. For the CDR3, the DNA is TGTGCCAGCAGCGATCGACGACGAAGCTCCTACAATGAGCAGTTCTTC.

This clonotype was picked up many times. The V and J genes are TRBV7-9 and TRBJ1-2, with a weak D call TRBD1 (6 bases). V gave up 8 bases and J gave up 4 bases, with 17 bases separating them. Germline V gene sequence: CDR1 SEHNR, CDR2 FQNEAQ (reference sequence). This CDR3 is built from 14 residues. CDR3 residues: CASLDTGKSYGYTF. In DNA, the CDR3 is TGTGCCAGCTTAGACACAGGGAAAAGCTATGGCTACACCTTC.

This clonotype was counted ten times or more. The chain recombines TRBV2 with TRBJ1-2, with D maybe TRBD1 (6 bases). Germline V gene data show CDR1 as SNHLY and CDR2 as FYNNEI. This CDR3 is built from 14 residues. Trimming took off 6 bases at V and 4 bases at J, with 15 bases between the two ends. The CDR3 spells CASSRQAGAYGYTF. DNA of the CDR3: TGTGCCAGCAGCCGACAGGCAGGGGCCTATGGCTACACCTTC.

V is TRBV7-3 and J is TRBJ2-3, with unresolved D. V was trimmed by 4 bases and J by 4 bases, leaving 24 bases between them. CDR1 is SGHTA, CDR2 FQGTGA, per germline. There are 18 residues in the CDR3. CDR3 sequence (DNA): TGTGCCAGCAGCTCCCTTTCGTTACGGCGTCCCCCCTCAGATACGCAGTATTTT. Translating it yields CASSSLSLRRPPSDTQYF.

Concerning this clonotype itself: A much larger clone lies one base from this, so it may be a read error. CDR3 sequence reads: CASTDLVGSCNEQFF. CDR3 in DNA: TGCGCCAGCACCGATCTGGTAGGGTCCTGCAATGAGCAGTTCTTC. This rearrangement joins TRBV5-1 to TRBJ2-1; D is unclear. This CDR3 spans 15 amino acids. CDR1 is SGHRS, CDR2 YFSETQ, per germline. Full variable domain (missing parts from reference TRBV5-1 and TRBJ2-1): KAGVTQTPRYLIKTRGQQVTLSCSPISGHRSVSWYQQTPGQGLQFLFEYFSETQRNKGNFPGRFSGRQFSNSRSEMNVSTLELGDSALYLCASTDLVGSCNEQFFGPGTRLTVL.

This clonotype was found many times. The J gene is TRBJ1-5, the V gene TRBV6-1; 7 nucleotides line up with TRBD1. With V trimmed by 7 bases and J by 9 bases, 15 bases remained unmatched. From germline, CDR1 is MNHNS and CDR2 SASEGT. The CDR3 extends over 15 amino acids. CDR3 coding DNA: TGTGCCAGCAAAATGGTTCAGGGGGGGATTACGCCCCAGCATTTT. Residues: CASKMVQGGITPQHF.

The chain combines TRBV9 with TRBJ2-3; TRBD2 matches 9 bases. CDR1 and CDR2 (germline): SGDLS, YYNGEE. CDR3 length: 17 residues. The V gene end was trimmed by 4 bases and the J gene end by 0 bases; junction bases not matched to a gene: 9. The CDR3 DNA reads as TGTGCCAGCAGCCCGCACTCTAGCGGGGCTAGCACAGATACGCAGTATTTT. Protein sequence: CASSPHSSGASTDTQYF.

The chain is built from TRBV3-1 and TRBJ2-7, with a possible D match to TRBD1 (6 bases). The V end was cut by 4 bases, the J end by 2 bases, with 15 bases between. Looked up from germline, CDR1 is LGHDT and CDR2 is YNNKEL (reference sequence). The CDR3 is 15 amino acids. The CDR3 DNA is TGTGCCAGCAGCCCGCAGAATAGGGGGACCTACGAGCAGTACTTC. Protein product: CASSPQNRGTYEQYF.

This clonotype has more than one count but fewer than ten. The chain links TRBV19 to TRBJ1-5; 8 bases map to TRBD1. The CDR3 consists of 14 residues. Per germline, CDR1 LNHDA and CDR2 SQIVND (reference sequence). With 5 bases clipped from V and 2 bases from J, the junction kept 2 bases outside the gene matches. The CDR3 spells CASSPTGGNQPQHF. CDR3 sequence (DNA): TGTGCCAGTAGTCCGACAGGGGGCAATCAGCCCCAGCATTTT.

The table lists this clonotype with a few counts. This sequence joins TRBV29-1 and TRBJ2-1, with 9 bases that match TRBD2. J was trimmed by 3 bases and V by 7 bases; bases with no gene match: 10. Germline CDR1 SQVTM, CDR2 ANQGSEA. CDR3 length: 15 amino acids. The CDR3 sequence is CSGGGANLLYNEQFF. CDR3 DNA: TGCAGCGGCGGGGGGGCGAATCTACTCTACAATGAGCAGTTCTTC.

The table lists this clonotype with many counts. The chain combines TRBV6-2 or TRBV6-3 with TRBJ1-2, with D unclear. The V end lost 7 bases, the J end lost 5 bases, and 17 bases lay between the germline ends. CDR3 length equals 14 residues. The V gene's germline CDR1 is MNHEY and CDR2 SVGEGT. The CDR3 sequence is CASIERMSLYGYTF. For the CDR3, the DNA is TGTGCCAGCATCGAGAGGATGTCTCTATATGGCTACACCTTC.

The chain combines TRBV6-2 or TRBV6-3 with TRBJ1-1; D might be TRBD1 (6 bases). Looked up from germline, CDR1 is MNHEY and CDR2 is SVGEGT. Trimming left V 6 bases short and J 1 base short, with 15 bases between. The CDR3 has 15 amino acids. CDR3 protein: CASSRGGTRNTEAFF. As DNA, the CDR3 is TGTGCCAGCAGCCGAGGGGGGACACGGAACACTGAAGCTTTCTTT.

DNA of the CDR3: TGCGCCAGCAGCCCGGCACAGGGTAGCTCCTACGAGCAGTACGTC. Translating gives CASSPAQGSSYEQYV. The gene calls are TRBV4-1 and TRBJ2-7, with D possibly TRBD1 on 6 matching bases. Trimming stripped 4 bases from V and 0 bases from J, with 13 bases between. This CDR3 has 15 residues. Germline CDR1 and CDR2: MGHRA and YSYEKL.

The sample holds many counts of this clonotype. V gene TRBV6-6 combines with J gene TRBJ1-1; no firm D call. V was clipped by 9 bases and J by 1 base, with 3 bases between them. CDR1 MNHNY and CDR2 SVGAGI come from the germline V gene (reference sequence). This CDR3 has 10 amino acids. This chain's CDR3 is CASWNTEAFF. The CDR3 DNA reads as TGTGCCAGTTGGAACACTGAAGCTTTCTTT.

This clonotype showed up many times. This chain links TRBV2 with TRBJ1-2, with D tentatively TRBD1 (5 bases). The germline V and J ends were trimmed by 8 bases and 3 bases, with 22 bases remaining between them. Germline V gives CDR1 SNHLY, CDR2 FYNNEI. The CDR3 covers 16 residues. The CDR3 here is CASRGETESNYYGYTF. The CDR3 DNA reads TGTGCCAGCCGAGGGGAGACAGAGAGTAACTACTATGGCTACACCTTC.